Sequencing of this T cell receptor beta chain was carried out in a study of blood T cell repertoires in COVID-19 (dated by TCRdb to about 2020). With respect to the entire study: The collaborator samples originated in the United States, Italy and Spain and spanned the acute and convalescent phases of COVID-19. The repertoires were made available in a free public database intended to serve as a resource for research on the immune response to SARS-CoV-2. Where HLA class I and class II types were available, the types were taken from metadata supplied by the sample provider, not from assay-based typing. Samples were obtained from the ongoing ImmuneRACE study (first 160 participants) and from 1,254 subjects provided by 6 global collaborators. Subjects who had been exposed to COVID-19, were actively infected with it, or had recovered from it provided the deeply sampled blood TCRbeta repertoires that made up the dataset. The sample metadata nearly always contained a de-identified subject ID, COVID-19 status, age in years and sex. The prospective study material was composed of cDNA or gDNA derived from T cells, B-cell-depleted T cells, or PBMCs. Findings and caveats that apply to the study as a whole: The amount of clinical and demographic metadata varied by source and participant and was provided uncurated.

The immunoSEQ Assay, a bias-controlled multiplex PCR, was used to amplify TCRbeta CDR3 regions from genomic DNA. From the authors' description of their analysis: Nucleated cell counts per sample were estimated from amplification of reference gene primers within the assay. Sequence reads were collapsed and filtered to measure the absolute abundance of every unique TCRbeta CDR3 rearrangement. For each sample, productive Simpson clonality was calculated by taking the square root of Simpson's diversity index across productive rearrangements. TCRdb retrieved this table from immuneACCESS and kept in-frame rearrangements only. Not all clones are present; in checked studies, unresolved V genes account for under half, and no reason is known for the remainder. For V, J and clone size, that table is used; D and trimming come from the DNA. This sample comprises around 110,000 clones, roughly 83% of them detected only once. The ten largest make up 0.8% to 1% of the sample.

Concerning this clone itself: This receptor's antigen is unknown. No much larger clonotype is one base removed from it; base qualities were not supplied.

CDR1 is given as DFQATT and CDR2 as SNEGSKA, both from the germline V gene (reference sequence). Reading from cysteine to phenylalanine, the CDR3 counts 11 amino acids. Just the 33-base CDR3 DNA is kept, in frame starting at base 1. A distance of 7 bases separates the germline ends of V and J, which lose 8 bases and 1 base respectively. Each collaborating institution followed its own protocols to collect whole blood in K2EDTA tubes. For TCRbeta analysis, collaborator samples were shipped as frozen whole blood, as isolated PBMCs, or as DNA extracted from either sample type. Sequencing was carried out using peripheral blood. This clonotype originated in a woman between 65 and 79 years old with acute or convalescent COVID-19. This chain is built from TRBV20-1 and TRBJ2-3, and the D gene may be TRBD2, 6 bases matching. The bases read TGCAGTTGGAGGGGCACAGATACGCAGTATTTT. It translates to CSWRGTDTQYF.